This T cell receptor beta chain originates from a study of blood T cell repertoires in COVID-19. Background on the study: Cohort 3 donors were reported recovered after two negative PCRs, clearance, or symptom resolution. The analysed material was cDNA or gDNA that came from T cells, B-cell-depleted T cells, or PBMCs. COVID-19 samples collected from the United States, Italy and Spain covered acute and convalescent phases.

With 4 bases removed from V and 4 bases from J, the gap between germline ends came to 10 bases. Germline CDR1 LNHNV, CDR2 YYDKDF (reference sequence). CDR3 length equals 14 residues. The study drew participants aged about 18 to 89 years from some 25 US areas. TCRdb keeps only in-frame clones here, not all; method: immunoSEQ multiplex PCR. The sample contains over 200,000 clones, roughly nine tenths of which appear only once. The chain employs TRBV15 and TRBJ1-4; D gene uncertain. The sequence was collected from a woman aged 45 to 65 in a cohort exposed to, infected with or recovered from COVID-19 (not recorded which). The sequencing input was PBMCs or T cells enriched from blood (not recorded which). The CDR3 bases are TGTGCCACCAGCAAATACAGCGGTAATGAAAAACTGTTTTTT. This sequence encodes CATSKYSGNEKLFF.